This note documents a single T cell receptor (beta chain) sequence. Its target is unknown. Sequenced by immunoSEQ multiplex PCR; TCRdb stores in-frame clones only, minus some. The repertoire holds 130,000 to 150,000 clones, with around three quarters as singletons. The record originates from a study of cytotoxic CD8 clonotypes in ibrutinib-treated CLL. Study summary: Roughly 10 relapsed/refractory, roughly 15 treatment-naive; under 18 IGHV unmutated. Response samples were drawn at a median of approximately 11 months of treatment, range 6 to 36.

The study, taken as a whole, reports: Sustained-remission and progressing patients' sampling times differed.

This TCR was recovered from a human donor with chronic lymphocytic leukemia. The specimen comprised PBMCs, sampled after 12 months of ibrutinib treatment.

CDR3 region: CASSPGLAGVSKNIQYF. As DNA, the CDR3 is TGTGCCAGCAGCCCGGGACTAGCGGGAGTTTCCAAAAACATTCAGTACTTC. This sequence joins TRBV5-4 and TRBJ2-4, with 14 bases fitting TRBD2. The CDR3 is 17 residues long. V lost 4 bases to trimming and J lost 2 bases; unmatched junction nucleotides: 5. Germline CDR1 is SGHNT and CDR2 is YYREEE (reference sequence).